These 26 T cell receptor beta chains came from one sample sequenced in a study of T cells after yellow fever vaccination. One entry per CDR3 protein results from TCRdb running MiXCR on the 5' RACE reads. The data hold some 500,000 distinct CDR3 sequences, with approximately 15% observed a single time. The source was PBMCs, collected on the day of the yellow fever booster vaccination. Receptors originate from a man aged 30 to 45 who received the YFV17D yellow fever vaccine.

This clonotype occurred a few times. A read error may account for a junction end that differs from germline. V and J are TRBV7-7 and TRBJ2-1; D possibly corresponds to TRBD2 (5 bases). Germline CDR1 SSHAT, CDR2 FNYEAQ (reference sequence). This CDR3 is built from 13 residues. The CDR3 sequence: CASSLDYVDEQFF. The CDR3 DNA sequence: TGTGCTAGCAGCTTAGACTACGTCGATGAGCAGTTCTTC.

This clonotype appeared a single time. The rearrangement uses TRBV11-2 and TRBJ2-7; TRBD1 aligns across 10 bases. Unmatched junction bases numbered 7, after V lost 2 bases and J lost 0 bases. The CDR3 has 17 amino acids. The germline CDR1 and CDR2 sequences are SGHAT and FQNNGV. CDR3 sequence (DNA): TGTGCCAGCAGCTTAACCGGGACAGGGGACTACTCCTACGAGCAGTACTTC. The encoded protein is CASSLTGTGDYSYEQYF.

The chain couples TRBV7-9 to TRBJ2-2, with a weak D call TRBD2 (5 bases). From germline, CDR1 is SEHNR and CDR2 FQNEAQ (reference sequence). V was pared by 5 bases and J by 4 bases, with 11 bases between. CDR3 size: 14 residues. The CDR3 loop is CASSPDLTTGELFF. The CDR3 nucleotides read TGTGCCAGCAGCCCGGACTTGACCACCGGGGAGCTGTTTTTT.

V and J are TRBV7-2 and TRBJ2-1; D may be TRBD1 or TRBD2 (7 bases each). The length of the CDR3 is 15 residues. The ends were cut back, 4 bases at V and 7 bases at J, with 17 bases in the middle. CDR1 and CDR2 from the germline V gene are SGHTA and FQGNSA. The CDR3 DNA is TGTGCCAGCAGCTCTAGCGGAAGCAGGGGGAATGAGCAGTTCTTC. Protein: CASSSSGSRGNEQFF.

V gene TRBV6-1 combines with J gene TRBJ2-2; maybe TRBD2 (6 bases). The CDR3 covers 15 residues. V shed 6 bases and J shed 0 bases, with 11 bases lying between them. Germline assignment: CDR1 MNHNS and CDR2 SASEGT. CDR3 coding DNA: TGTGCCAGCAGCAGGACTACCCCGAACACCGGGGAGCTGTTTTTT. Translation gives CASSRTTPNTGELFF.

This clonotype was seen a few times. The J gene is TRBJ2-7, the V gene TRBV12-3 or TRBV12-4; the D call may be TRBD1 or TRBD2 (5 bases each). Trimming pared 3 bases from V and 7 bases from J, leaving 13 bases between. CDR3 length equals 13 residues. CDR3: CASSLGEIREQYF. CDR3 bases: TGTGCCAGCAGTTTGGGGGAGATTAGGGAGCAGTACTTC.

This chain links TRBV7-3 with TRBJ2-1; D might be TRBD2 (5 bases). CDR1 is SGHTA and CDR2 is FQGTGA in the germline V gene. The CDR3 is 15 amino acids. The V end lost 2 bases, the J end lost 7 bases, and 15 bases lay between the germline ends. CDR3 nucleotides: TGTGCCAGCAGCTTATCTGGCAAGGCGGGTAATGAGCAGTTCTTC. It is translated as CASSLSGKAGNEQFF.

This clonotype was picked up a small number of times. This rearrangement joins TRBV18 to TRBJ2-5; D remains ambiguous. CDR1 is KGHSH, CDR2 LQKENI, per germline. V gave up 3 bases and J gave up 5 bases, with 13 bases separating them. CDR3 size: 14 residues. The CDR3 DNA follows: TGTGCCAGCTCACCTCGCGGACCGCCGGAGACCCAGTACTTC. Translating it yields CASSPRGPPETQYF.

V and J are TRBV12-3 or TRBV12-4 and TRBJ2-2, with 8 nucleotides matching TRBD1. CDR3 size: 16 residues. V lost 7 bases and J lost 0; bases outside the gene matches: 7. CDR3 sequence (DNA): TGTGCCAGCAACCTGGGGGGACAGGCGAACACCGGGGAGCTGTTTTTT. As protein: CASNLGGQANTGELFF.

This chain connects TRBV7-2 to TRBJ1-2; weak D call: TRBD1 (6 bases). Per the germline V gene, CDR1 is SGHTA and CDR2 is FQGNSA. Deletions cut 3 bases from V and 8 bases from J, with 16 bases between. The CDR3 is 14 residues long. CDR3 loop: CASSFVGAVYGYTF. The CDR3, as DNA: TGTGCCAGCAGCTTCGTGGGGGCGGTCTACGGCTACACCTTC.

This clonotype was recorded a few times. The chain has TRBV29-1 and TRBJ2-4; the D gene is possibly TRBD1 (7 bases). This CDR3 is built from 11 residues. V shed 6 bases and J shed 7 bases, with 10 bases lying between them. Per germline, CDR1 SQVTM and CDR2 ANQGSEA. CDR3 nucleotides: TGCAGCGTCGCGGGACAGAACATTCAGTACTTC. Encoded protein: CSVAGQNIQYF. The variable domain in full, completed from reference TRBV29-1 and TRBJ2-4, reads SAVISQKPSRDICQRGTSLTIQCQVDSQVTMMFWYRQQPGQSLTLIATANQGSEATYESGFVIDKFPISRPNLTFSTLTVSNMSPEDSSIYLCSVAGQNIQYFGAGTRLSVL.

The table lists this clonotype with a few counts. The chain combines TRBV9 with TRBJ2-5, with D perhaps matching TRBD1 or TRBD2 (5 bases each). Between the trimmed V and J ends, which lost 1 base and 4 bases, there was a span of 17 bases. Germline CDR1 reads SGDLS; CDR2 reads YYNGEE. The CDR3 has 16 amino acids. Written as DNA, the CDR3 is TGTGCCAGCAGCGTACAAGGACTGGGGGTAGGAGAGACCCAGTACTTC. This encodes CASSVQGLGVGETQYF.

In DNA, the CDR3 is TGTGCCAGCAGTGGACAGGGGGTGCAGTTCTTC. Translation gives CASSGQGVQFF. V usage is TRBV2 and J usage is TRBJ2-1; 9 bases line up with TRBD1. CDR1 is SNHLY, CDR2 FYNNEI, per germline. V was clipped by 4 bases and J by 12 bases; unmatched bases: 1. This CDR3 region has 11 residues.

This chain links TRBV28 with TRBJ1-1; a weak D match, TRBD1 (6 bases). The V gene lost 10 bases and the J gene lost 8 bases, with 11 bases spanning the gap. The CDR3 spans 10 residues. Germline loops: CDR1 MDHEN, CDR2 SYDVKM. For the CDR3, the DNA is TGTGCCACCCTAGACAGGGAAGCTTTCTTT. It translates to CATLDREAFF.

The chain couples TRBV12-3 or TRBV12-4 to TRBJ2-3; weak D call: TRBD1 (5 bases). The CDR3 has 12 residues. V was cut by 4 bases and J by 9 bases, with 11 bases left in between. The CDR3, as DNA: TGTGCCAGCAGTTACCTACAGGCAACGCAGTATTTT. Its translation is CASSYLQATQYF.

This chain links TRBV7-2 with TRBJ2-3, with 14 bases lining up with TRBD2. The CDR3 is 14 residues long. Trimming removed 5 bases from V and 9 bases from J; junction bases left unmatched: 4. Germline V CDR1 and CDR2: SGHTA, FQGNSA. CDR3 DNA sequence: TGTGCCAGCAGCCAGGGACTAGCGGGAGTGACGCAGTATTTT. It specifies CASSQGLAGVTQYF.

This sequence joins TRBV7-9 and TRBJ2-7; tentatively, D is TRBD2 (6 bases). The CDR3 consists of 13 residues. V lost 1 base and J 4 bases, leaving 8 bases between the germline ends. CDR1 is SEHNR, CDR2 FQNEAQ, per germline (reference sequence). The CDR3 DNA reads as TGTGCCAGCAGCTTAGTGGCGGGGTACGAGCAGTACTTC. Its protein product is CASSLVAGYEQYF. The whole variable domain, remainder taken from reference TRBV7-9 and TRBJ2-7, is DTGVSQNPRHKITKRGQNVTFRCDPISEHNRLYWYRQTLGQGPEFLTYFQNEAQLEKSRLLSDRFSAERPKGSFSTLEIQRTEQGDSAMYLCASSLVAGYEQYFGPGTRLTVT.

This clonotype was picked up a small number of times. This CDR3 is CASSLSGGRAKTETQYF. In DNA, the CDR3 is TGCGCCAGCAGCTTGAGTGGCGGGAGGGCAAAAACAGAGACCCAGTACTTC. J is TRBJ2-5 and V is TRBV5-1; TRBD2 agrees at 9 bases. This CDR3 has 17 residues. Germline trimming cut 1 base from V and 4 bases from J; bases unmatched to any gene: 11. Germline CDR1 SGHRS, CDR2 YFSETQ.

This clonotype was seen more than once but under ten times. The chain is built from TRBV12-3 or TRBV12-4 and TRBJ1-1; D uncertain. Trimming removed 6 bases at V and 4 bases at J, with 9 bases between. There are 12 residues in the CDR3. CDR3 in amino acids: CASRLWGTEAFF. The CDR3 DNA reads as TGTGCCAGCAGGCTATGGGGCACTGAAGCTTTCTTT.

This clonotype was observed many times. The CDR3 DNA follows: TGTGCCAGCAGCGCGACTAGTTCATATAATGAGCAGTTCTTC. This codes for CASSATSSYNEQFF. The gene calls are TRBV5-4 and TRBJ2-1, with D possibly matching TRBD2 (6 bases). V was cut by 4 bases and J by 7 bases, with 15 bases left in between. CDR3 size: 14 residues. The V gene's germline CDR1 is SGHNT and CDR2 YYREEE (reference sequence).

This clonotype was detected a few times. The chain uses TRBV19 and TRBJ1-6, with D perhaps TRBD1 (5 bases). The CDR3 length is 13 residues. V dropped 9 bases and J dropped 2 bases, with 8 bases sitting between them. CDR1 and CDR2 from the germline V gene are LNHDA and SQIVND (reference sequence). CDR3 residues: CASQGPYNSPLHF. The CDR3 DNA is TGTGCCAGCCAGGGACCCTATAATTCACCCCTCCACTTT.

The CDR3 bases are TGCAGCGTTGAAGGGACTAGCGGCCATGAGCAGTTCTTC. This codes for CSVEGTSGHEQFF. The chain links TRBV29-1 to TRBJ2-1; 10 positions match TRBD2. Germline assignment: CDR1 SQVTM and CDR2 ANQGSEA. V shed 1 base and J 8 bases; nucleotides not matched to a gene: 2. The CDR3 runs to 13 residues.

This clonotype was seen more than once but under ten times. The rearrangement uses TRBV5-5 and TRBJ1-1; D might be TRBD1 (6 bases). From germline, CDR1 is SGHKS and CDR2 YYEKEE (reference sequence). V gave up 4 bases and J gave up 6 bases, with 13 bases separating them. The CDR3 sequence is 13 residues long. The CDR3 is CASSPSGGPEAFF. The CDR3 region has the DNA TGTGCCAGCAGCCCGAGCGGGGGCCCTGAAGCTTTCTTT.

The V call is TRBV29-1, the J call TRBJ2-3; tentative D call: TRBD2 (6 bases). This CDR3 contains 15 residues. Germline CDR1 and CDR2: SQVTM and ANQGSEA. Trimming pared 6 bases from V and 0 bases from J, leaving 16 bases between. The CDR3 reads CSVSGTGKSTDTQYF. CDR3 DNA: TGCAGCGTGTCCGGGACTGGAAAAAGCACAGATACGCAGTATTTT.

This clonotype turned up a few times. Written as DNA, the CDR3 is TGTGCCAGCAGCTCGGACAGGGGATGGTATGGCTACACCTTC. Translated: CASSSDRGWYGYTF. The chain uses TRBV5-4 and TRBJ1-2, with 9 bases that match TRBD1. Germline V gene data show CDR1 as SGHNT and CDR2 as YYREEE (reference sequence). V dropped 3 bases and J dropped 5; count of bases not matched to a gene: 5. This CDR3 comprises 14 residues. The full variable domain, rest sourced from reference TRBV5-4 and TRBJ1-2, is ETGVTQSPTHLIKTRGQQVTLRCSSQSGHNTVSWYQQALGQGPQFIFQYYREEENGRGNFPPRFSGLQFPNYSSELNVNALELDDSALYLCASSSDRGWYGYTFGSGTRLTVV.

This clonotype was counted between two and nine times. The rearrangement uses TRBV20-1 and TRBJ1-2; D may be TRBD1 (6 bases). Trimming removed 6 bases at V and 7 bases at J, with 21 bases between. The CDR3 runs 14 residues. The germline V gene has CDR1 DFQATT and CDR2 SNEGSKA (reference sequence). The CDR3 reads CSAPPGHRGLGYTF. The CDR3 nucleotides read TGCAGTGCCCCACCGGGACATAGAGGTCTTGGCTACACCTTC.